This section outlines one T cell receptor beta chain sequence together with its context. This sample was included in a study of blood T cell repertoires in COVID-19. At the level of the study: The study drew acute and convalescent COVID-19 samples from the United States, Italy and Spain.

TCRdb keeps only in-frame clones here, not all; method: immunoSEQ multiplex PCR. The sample contains under 400,000 clones, 80% to 90% of which appear only once. Self-reported history from a screening survey and questionnaire set each donor's cohort. CDR3 length equals 16 residues. Per germline, CDR1 LGHDT and CDR2 YNNKEL (reference sequence). The J segment lost 0 bases and the V segment lost 8 bases, leaving 9 bases of the junction unmatched. Sample: PBMCs or T cells enriched from blood (not recorded which). This rearrangement joins TRBV3-1 (or the pseudogene TRBV3-2) to TRBJ2-5, with 10 bases identical to TRBD2. This receptor was identified in a woman between 35 and 50 years old with acute COVID-19. CDR3 loop: CASQWELAGNQETQYF. The CDR3 DNA sequence: TGTGCCAGCCAGTGGGAACTAGCGGGGAACCAAGAGACCCAGTACTTC.